These T cell receptor beta chains were read from a single sample in a study of T cells after somatic rescue of genetic block. The table came from immunoSEQ multiplex PCR; TCRdb's copy has only in-frame clones and leaves some out. This table holds about 52,000 clones, 90% to 96% found once. Sequenced sample: peripheral blood mononuclear cells (PBMCs). The receptors derive from a child in the first two years of life. CDR3s include the opening cysteine and the closing phenylalanine or tryptophan. A D gene is named only where the DNA matches it firmly. Size is omitted from some rows. Given values are once, few, many or a class for expanded clones.

len: 15
v_gene: TRBV6-1
j_gene: TRBJ2-7
abundance: NA
d_gene: TRBD2
CDR3nt: TGTGCCAGCACGGTCGGACTAGCGGGAGGATACGAGCAGTACTTC
CDR3aa: CASTVGLAGGYEQYF

len: 14
v_gene: TRBV28
j_gene: TRBJ2-7
abundance: NA
d_gene: NA
CDR3nt: TGTGCCAGCAGTCCGACAGTCTTTTCCTACGAGCAGTACTTC
CDR3aa: CASSPTVFSYEQYF

len: 16
v_gene: TRBV15
j_gene: TRBJ2-1
abundance: NA
d_gene: NA
CDR3nt: TGTGCCACCAGCAGAGAGAGACGGAGACCCCACAATGAGCAGTTCTTC
CDR3aa: CATSRERRRPHNEQFF

len: 15
v_gene: TRBV29-1
j_gene: TRBJ2-3
abundance: NA
d_gene: NA
CDR3nt: TGCAGCGCTCAAGGTTCCCCTCGAGGCACAGATACGCAGTATTTT
CDR3aa: CSAQGSPRGTDTQYF

len: 15
v_gene: TRBV10-3
j_gene: TRBJ2-2
abundance: NA
d_gene: TRBD1
CDR3nt: TGTGCCATCCGTCCCGGGACAGAGAACACCGGGGAGCTGTTTTTT
CDR3aa: CAIRPGTENTGELFF

len: 13
v_gene: TRBV6-6
j_gene: TRBJ1-2
abundance: NA
d_gene: NA
CDR3nt: TGTGCCAGCAGTTACGCAGCTAACTATGGCTACACCTTC
CDR3aa: CASSYAANYGYTF

len: 14
v_gene: TRBV27
j_gene: TRBJ2-7
abundance: NA
d_gene: TRBD1
CDR3nt: TGTGCCAGCAGTTTGCATACAGGGGGCTACGAGCAGTACTTC
CDR3aa: CASSLHTGGYEQYF

len: 15
v_gene: TRBV28
j_gene: TRBJ2-7
abundance: once
d_gene: TRBD1
CDR3nt: TGTGCCAGCAGTTCAACCGGGACAGGGGGTGGCGAGCAGTACTTC
CDR3aa: CASSSTGTGGGEQYF

len: 15
v_gene: TRBV7-2
j_gene: TRBJ1-3
abundance: NA
d_gene: TRBD1
CDR3nt: TGTGCCAGCAGCTCCGAGACAGGGCCTGGAAACACCATATATTTT
CDR3aa: CASSSETGPGNTIYF

len: 13
v_gene: TRBV28
j_gene: TRBJ2-4
abundance: NA
d_gene: TRBD1
CDR3nt: TGTGCCAGCAGGTTATCGGGACAGGGGGCGCAGTACTTC
CDR3aa: CASRLSGQGAQYF

len: 14
v_gene: TRBV6-5
j_gene: TRBJ2-7
abundance: NA
d_gene: TRBD1
CDR3nt: TGTGCCAGCAGCCGGACAGGGGGCTCCTACGAGCAGTACTTC
CDR3aa: CASSRTGGSYEQYF

len: 15
v_gene: TRBV18
j_gene: TRBJ2-1
abundance: NA
d_gene: TRBD2
CDR3nt: TGTGCCAGCTCACCGAGACTAGCGGGACACAATGAGCAGTTCTTC
CDR3aa: CASSPRLAGHNEQFF

len: 16
v_gene: TRBV18
j_gene: TRBJ2-7
abundance: NA
d_gene: TRBD2
CDR3nt: TGTGCCAGCTCACTCGGGACTAGCGGGAGTGTCGACGAGCAGTACTTC
CDR3aa: CASSLGTSGSVDEQYF

len: 19
v_gene: TRBV19
j_gene: TRBJ2-1
abundance: NA
d_gene: TRBD2
CDR3nt: TGTGCCAGTAGTCCCTCCGCGGGACTAGCGGTTGGCTCCTACAATGAGCAGTTCTTC
CDR3aa: CASSPSAGLAVGSYNEQFF

len: 15
v_gene: TRBV5-4
j_gene: TRBJ2-7
abundance: NA
d_gene: NA
CDR3nt: TGTGCCAGCAGCTTGGCCGTGGGGCTCGACTACGAGCAGTACTTC
CDR3aa: CASSLAVGLDYEQYF

len: 15
v_gene: TRBV21-1
j_gene: TRBJ2-2
abundance: NA
d_gene: NA
CDR3nt: TGTGCCAGCAGCAAAGACGGCACCGACACCGGGGAGCTGTTTTTT
CDR3aa: CASSKDGTDTGELFF

len: 16
v_gene: TRBV6-5
j_gene: TRBJ1-1
abundance: NA
d_gene: NA
CDR3nt: TGTGCCAGCAGTTACTCCCGGCTGGACGGCGACACTGAAGCTTTCTTT
CDR3aa: CASSYSRLDGDTEAFF

len: 16
v_gene: TRBV7-7
j_gene: TRBJ2-5
abundance: NA
d_gene: TRBD2
CDR3nt: TGTGCCAGCAGCTTGGGACTAGCGGGAGGGCAAGAGACCCAGTACTTC
CDR3aa: CASSLGLAGGQETQYF

len: 13
v_gene: TRBV19
j_gene: TRBJ2-5
abundance: NA
d_gene: NA
CDR3nt: TGTGCCAGTAGTATTGGGGACCAAGAGACCCAGTACTTC
CDR3aa: CASSIGDQETQYF

len: 15
v_gene: TRBV7-8
j_gene: TRBJ2-5
abundance: NA
d_gene: TRBD1
CDR3nt: TGTGCCAGCAACAAGGACAGGGGGTACCAAGAGACCCAGTACTTC
CDR3aa: CASNKDRGYQETQYF

len: 14
v_gene: TRBV10-3
j_gene: TRBJ2-7
abundance: NA
d_gene: NA
CDR3nt: TGTGCCATCCAACCGGGACCGGCCTCCCACGAGCAGTACTTC
CDR3aa: CAIQPGPASHEQYF

len: 14
v_gene: TRBV7-8
j_gene: TRBJ2-4
abundance: once
d_gene: NA
CDR3nt: TGTGCCAGCAGCTTAGGGGGAGCCAAAAACATTCAGTACTTC
CDR3aa: CASSLGGAKNIQYF

len: 11
v_gene: TRBV13
j_gene: TRBJ1-1
abundance: once
d_gene: NA
CDR3nt: TGTGCCAGCAGCCACAACACTGAAGCTTTCTTT
CDR3aa: CASSHNTEAFF

len: 15
v_gene: TRBV29-1
j_gene: TRBJ2-4
abundance: once
d_gene: NA
CDR3nt: TGCAGCGTGAGGGGGGGAAATGGAGCCAAAAACATTCAGTACTTC
CDR3aa: CSVRGGNGAKNIQYF

len: 12
v_gene: TRBV5-4
j_gene: TRBJ2-1
abundance: NA
d_gene: NA
CDR3nt: TGTGCCAGCAGCTTGTCCGGAAATGAGCAGTTCTTC
CDR3aa: CASSLSGNEQFF

len: 13
v_gene: TRBV7-9
j_gene: TRBJ2-4
abundance: NA
d_gene: TRBD1
CDR3nt: TGTGCCAGCAGGACAGGGGCCAAAAACATTCAGTACTTC
CDR3aa: CASRTGAKNIQYF

len: 15
v_gene: TRBV25-1
j_gene: TRBJ1-1
abundance: NA
d_gene: NA
CDR3nt: TGTGCCAGCAGTGAATCCCAGGGGCAGAACACTGAAGCTTTCTTT
CDR3aa: CASSESQGQNTEAFF

len: 15
v_gene: TRBV6-5
j_gene: TRBJ1-1
abundance: once
d_gene: TRBD1
CDR3nt: TGTGCCAGCAGTTACGGAGACAGGGGTCACACTGAAGCTTTCTTT
CDR3aa: CASSYGDRGHTEAFF

len: 12
v_gene: TRBV6-6
j_gene: TRBJ2-7
abundance: NA
d_gene: NA
CDR3nt: TGTGCCAGCAGTTCCCGTCCCTACGAGCAGTACTTC
CDR3aa: CASSSRPYEQYF

len: 14
v_gene: TRBV27
j_gene: TRBJ1-4
abundance: NA
d_gene: TRBD1
CDR3nt: TGTGCCAGCAGCCGGGACAGACCTAATGAAAAACTGTTTTTT
CDR3aa: CASSRDRPNEKLFF

len: 16
v_gene: TRBV4-3
j_gene: TRBJ2-5
abundance: NA
d_gene: TRBD2
CDR3nt: TGCGCCAGCAGCCTTAGGACTAGCGGCCCCCAAGAGACCCAGTACTTC
CDR3aa: CASSLRTSGPQETQYF

len: 15
v_gene: TRBV28
j_gene: TRBJ2-3
abundance: NA
d_gene: NA
CDR3nt: TGTGCCAGCAGTTTAGGGATTGGCCCCACAGATACGCAGTATTTT
CDR3aa: CASSLGIGPTDTQYF

len: 14
v_gene: TRBV25-1
j_gene: TRBJ2-1
abundance: once
d_gene: TRBD2
CDR3nt: TGTGCCAGCAGTGAATTGGGACCCGGGAGGGAGCAGTTCTTC
CDR3aa: CASSELGPGREQFF

len: 14
v_gene: TRBV6-1
j_gene: TRBJ1-2
abundance: NA
d_gene: TRBD1
CDR3nt: TGTGCCAGCAGTGAAGGACAGGGGGCCTATGGCTACACCTTC
CDR3aa: CASSEGQGAYGYTF

len: 14
v_gene: TRBV10-3
j_gene: TRBJ1-1
abundance: NA
d_gene: NA
CDR3nt: TGTGCCACCCAAATCACAGGGAGGCACACTGAAGCTTTCTTT
CDR3aa: CATQITGRHTEAFF

len: 12
v_gene: TRBV6-1
j_gene: TRBJ2-5
abundance: once
d_gene: NA
CDR3nt: TGTGCCAGCAAAGACTGGCAAGAGACCCAGTACTTC
CDR3aa: CASKDWQETQYF

len: 14
v_gene: TRBV6-6
j_gene: TRBJ1-2
abundance: once
d_gene: NA
CDR3nt: TGTGCCAGCAGTTACGCCGGGGGTTCCTATGGCTACACCTTC
CDR3aa: CASSYAGGSYGYTF

len: 14
v_gene: TRBV5-4
j_gene: TRBJ2-7
abundance: NA
d_gene: TRBD2
CDR3nt: TGTGCCAGCAGCTTGGGACTAGCGGTTCAGGAGCAGTACTTC
CDR3aa: CASSLGLAVQEQYF

len: 13
v_gene: TRBV28
j_gene: TRBJ2-3
abundance: NA
d_gene: NA
CDR3nt: TGTGCCAGCCGGACACCCCCCACAGATACGCAGTATTTT
CDR3aa: CASRTPPTDTQYF

len: 14
v_gene: TRBV5-6
j_gene: TRBJ1-2
abundance: NA
d_gene: NA
CDR3nt: TGTGCCAGCAGCTTACGAGGTCTTAACTATGGCTACACCTTC
CDR3aa: CASSLRGLNYGYTF

len: 14
v_gene: TRBV15
j_gene: TRBJ2-7
abundance: NA
d_gene: TRBD1
CDR3nt: TGTGCCACCAGCAGGGACAGGGGGGGCTACGAGCAGTACTTC
CDR3aa: CATSRDRGGYEQYF

len: 13
v_gene: TRBV11-2
j_gene: TRBJ1-3
abundance: NA
d_gene: NA
CDR3nt: TGTGCCAGCACCACAGGGAACGGAAACACCATATATTTT
CDR3aa: CASTTGNGNTIYF

len: 16
v_gene: TRBV11-1
j_gene: TRBJ2-7
abundance: once
d_gene: TRBD1
CDR3nt: TGTGCCAGCAGCTTAGCGATGGGGACAGGGAAATACGAGCAGTACTTC
CDR3aa: CASSLAMGTGKYEQYF

len: 14
v_gene: TRBV27
j_gene: TRBJ2-1
abundance: NA
d_gene: NA
CDR3nt: TGTGCCAGCAGTCGTCAGGGTCCCTACAATGAGCAGTTCTTC
CDR3aa: CASSRQGPYNEQFF

len: 14
v_gene: TRBV7-2
j_gene: TRBJ2-1
abundance: NA
d_gene: TRBD1
CDR3nt: TGTGCCAGCAGCGTAGGACAGGGGGGCAATGAGCAGTTCTTC
CDR3aa: CASSVGQGGNEQFF